Listed below are T cell receptor beta chains from one sample, sequenced in a study of shared clonotypes between healthy human individuals. Clones were read by immunoSEQ multiplex PCR, and TCRdb kept only the in-frame ones, dropping some. The data hold about 2.1 million clones, with around 93% observed a single time. Sequences were obtained from naive CD8+ T cells from PBMCs. The origin of the receptors is a man between 18 and 35 years old in good health. Some clones in this sample may be carry-over from other donors' samples. Both conserved end residues are trimmed from each CDR3. Each record gives: clone size, V gene, CDR3 protein. Rows may omit the clone size; those that give it use once, few, many or a size class.

>-|TRBV5-1
ASSLPSGGENEQF
>-|TRBV27
ASSLRNTGELF
>-|TRBV4-1
ASSQGGGSGNTIY
>-|TRBV19
ASSMGRQGWNYGYT
>-|TRBV30
AWSVAQGAKAGELF
>-|TRBV18
ASSPPSGYEQY
>once|TRBV28
ASSLSLSGRGPYNEQF
>once|TRBV9
ASSVARHNEQF
>-|TRBV7-8
ASSSFRGYYEQY
>once|TRBV27
ASSLGYEQY
>-|TRBV27
ASSLLTGEGYT
>-|TRBV7-2
ASSFGLAGVTWHNEQF
>-|TRBV5-1
ASRIATGELF
>-|TRBV9
ASSVAEGLVGWDTQY